A selection of T cell receptor beta chains follows, all from one sample in a study of T cell responses to AZD1222 COVID-19 vaccine. The assay was immunoSEQ multiplex PCR, and TCRdb's table has in-frame clones only and misses some. The table includes some 150,000 clones, around nine tenths detected once. The specimen was peripheral blood, collected on day 0 of AZD1222 vaccination. The source of these receptors is an adult in good health. Both conserved end residues are part of each CDR3. Clone size is not always given. Where it is, it says once, few, many or a class for expanded clones.

cdr3_aa: CASRPDRGTDTQYF; v_call: TRBV10-1; j_call: TRBJ2-3; clone_size: .
cdr3_aa: CASSLKGQTWGEAFF; v_call: TRBV7-2; j_call: TRBJ1-1; clone_size: .
cdr3_aa: CASSPRGRRNQPQHF; v_call: TRBV6-5; j_call: TRBJ1-5; clone_size: .
cdr3_aa: CASKFPGTGFTGELFF; v_call: TRBV11-2; j_call: TRBJ2-2; clone_size: .
cdr3_aa: CAISDGGRIGGYTF; v_call: TRBV10-3; j_call: TRBJ1-2; clone_size: .
cdr3_aa: CASSLTRPTNQETQYF; v_call: TRBV5-6; j_call: TRBJ2-5; clone_size: .
cdr3_aa: CASSSGLVAYEQFF; v_call: TRBV27; j_call: TRBJ2-1; clone_size: .
cdr3_aa: CASSRQGAGMNTEAFF; v_call: TRBV2; j_call: TRBJ1-1; clone_size: .
cdr3_aa: CASSSPLSRGQFF; v_call: TRBV28; j_call: TRBJ2-1; clone_size: few
cdr3_aa: CASSQTASGANVLTF; v_call: TRBV25-1; j_call: TRBJ2-6; clone_size: .
cdr3_aa: CASTSSGGREFSYTQYF; v_call: TRBV19; j_call: TRBJ2-3; clone_size: .
cdr3_aa: CASRGSKSGQGTFNEKLFF; v_call: TRBV2; j_call: TRBJ1-4; clone_size: .
cdr3_aa: CASWTGSSYEQYF; v_call: TRBV28; j_call: TRBJ2-7; clone_size: .
cdr3_aa: CASSQGLAGVGEQFF; v_call: TRBV4-3; j_call: TRBJ2-1; clone_size: .
cdr3_aa: CASSISFGGNQPQHF; v_call: TRBV19; j_call: TRBJ1-5; clone_size: few
cdr3_aa: CASSQEGRPEAFF; v_call: TRBV4-1; j_call: TRBJ1-1; clone_size: .
cdr3_aa: CASSLPGQGMGYTF; v_call: TRBV6-6; j_call: TRBJ1-2; clone_size: .
cdr3_aa: CASSLSTVTNTEAFF; v_call: TRBV19; j_call: TRBJ1-1; clone_size: .
cdr3_aa: CASSRDVSYNEQFF; v_call: TRBV19; j_call: TRBJ2-1; clone_size: .
cdr3_aa: CASSLDRPSYNEQFF; v_call: TRBV6-5; j_call: TRBJ2-1; clone_size: .
cdr3_aa: CASSLAGDRSPLHF; v_call: TRBV7-2; j_call: TRBJ1-6; clone_size: .
cdr3_aa: CASSAGTGNNSPLHF; v_call: TRBV9; j_call: TRBJ1-6; clone_size: .
cdr3_aa: CASSLVGPYNSPLHF; v_call: TRBV5-6; j_call: TRBJ1-6; clone_size: .
cdr3_aa: CASTGFEGGYTF; v_call: TRBV5-1; j_call: TRBJ1-2; clone_size: .
cdr3_aa: CASSLGMGQTFRYGYTF; v_call: TRBV28; j_call: TRBJ1-2; clone_size: .
cdr3_aa: CASSIPVQGAAEAFF; v_call: TRBV13; j_call: TRBJ1-1; clone_size: .
cdr3_aa: CASSVAGPFTEQFF; v_call: TRBV9; j_call: TRBJ2-1; clone_size: .
cdr3_aa: CASSEYSGRGEQYF; v_call: TRBV25-1; j_call: TRBJ2-7; clone_size: .
cdr3_aa: CASRGTGFYEQYF; v_call: TRBV6-5; j_call: TRBJ2-7; clone_size: .
cdr3_aa: CASSLDLYEQYF; v_call: TRBV19; j_call: TRBJ2-7; clone_size: .
cdr3_aa: CASSSQKQPQHF; v_call: TRBV12-3/TRBV12-4; j_call: TRBJ1-5; clone_size: .
cdr3_aa: CASSPETQYF; v_call: TRBV2; j_call: TRBJ2-5; clone_size: .
cdr3_aa: CSASRAPSGTLLEQYF; v_call: TRBV20-1; j_call: TRBJ2-7; clone_size: .
cdr3_aa: CASRSRGQGPPIPRCNSPLHF; v_call: TRBV12-2; j_call: TRBJ1-6; clone_size: .
cdr3_aa: CASTETGGFGEAFF; v_call: TRBV6-5; j_call: TRBJ1-1; clone_size: .
cdr3_aa: CSVEALGQGGNEQFF; v_call: TRBV29-1; j_call: TRBJ2-1; clone_size: .
cdr3_aa: CASSPLQGTGELFF; v_call: TRBV5-1; j_call: TRBJ2-2; clone_size: .
cdr3_aa: CSVADRGSYEQYF; v_call: TRBV29-1; j_call: TRBJ2-7; clone_size: .
cdr3_aa: CASSLWGNEQFF; v_call: TRBV28; j_call: TRBJ2-1; clone_size: .
cdr3_aa: CASSLGQGGYTF; v_call: TRBV5-5; j_call: TRBJ1-2; clone_size: .
cdr3_aa: CASSSPGTGSYEQYF; v_call: TRBV28; j_call: TRBJ2-7; clone_size: once
cdr3_aa: CAWNLVNQPQHF; v_call: TRBV30; j_call: TRBJ1-5; clone_size: .
cdr3_aa: CASSLASTWNTEAFF; v_call: TRBV5-1; j_call: TRBJ1-1; clone_size: .
cdr3_aa: CASSLGHHNSPLHF; v_call: TRBV7-2; j_call: TRBJ1-6; clone_size: .
cdr3_aa: CASSRGSLGQGSPPLHF; v_call: TRBV3-1/TRBV3-2; j_call: TRBJ1-6; clone_size: .
cdr3_aa: CASSSDRVYNSPLHF; v_call: TRBV2; j_call: TRBJ1-6; clone_size: few
cdr3_aa: CASSQDTAGPDTQYF; v_call: TRBV3-1/TRBV3-2; j_call: TRBJ2-3; clone_size: once
cdr3_aa: CSVLAGGFTEAFF; v_call: TRBV29-1; j_call: TRBJ1-1; clone_size: .
cdr3_aa: CASSLMADNYNEQFF; v_call: TRBV5-4; j_call: TRBJ2-1; clone_size: once
cdr3_aa: CASSSLGQANTGELFF; v_call: TRBV5-6; j_call: TRBJ2-2; clone_size: .
cdr3_aa: CASSPSPAGHNEQFF; v_call: TRBV7-9; j_call: TRBJ2-1; clone_size: once
cdr3_aa: CASSPLDHGTDTQYF; v_call: TRBV18; j_call: TRBJ2-3; clone_size: .
cdr3_aa: CASLAGSSYNEQFF; v_call: TRBV7-2; j_call: TRBJ2-1; clone_size: .